This T cell receptor (beta chain) was recorded in a study of blood T cell repertoires in COVID-19. The data were produced by immunoSEQ multiplex PCR, yet TCRdb's version contains in-frame clones alone and is incomplete. Of hundreds of thousands of clones in the sample, 87% were seen once. V was clipped by 6 bases and J by 6 bases; unmatched bases: 5. This CDR3 spans 14 amino acids. From germline, CDR1 is SNHLY and CDR2 FYNNEI. The sequence was obtained from a man in his sixties who had recovered from COVID-19. Sample: peripheral blood. The J gene is TRBJ1-5, the V gene TRBV2; 10 bases are a match to TRBD1. CDR3 DNA sequence: TGTGCCAGCAGGGGGACAGGGGAAGGTCAGCCCCAGCATTTT. This translates into CASRGTGEGQPQHF.